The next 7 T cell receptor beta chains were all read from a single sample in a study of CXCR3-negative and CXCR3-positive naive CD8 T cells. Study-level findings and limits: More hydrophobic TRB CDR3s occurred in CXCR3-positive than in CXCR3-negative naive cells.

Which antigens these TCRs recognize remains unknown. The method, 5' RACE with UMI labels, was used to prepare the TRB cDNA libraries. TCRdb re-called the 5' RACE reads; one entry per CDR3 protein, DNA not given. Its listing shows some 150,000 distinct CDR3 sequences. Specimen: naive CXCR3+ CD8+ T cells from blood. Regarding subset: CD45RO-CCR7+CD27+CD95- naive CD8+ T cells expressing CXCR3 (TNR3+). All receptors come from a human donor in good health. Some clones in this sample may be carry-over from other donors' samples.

The CDR3 loop is CSARGTAQETQYF. The chain links TRBV20-1 to TRBJ2-5; TCRdb returns TRBD1, unconfirmable since there is no DNA. Germline V gene sequence: CDR1 DFQATT, CDR2 SNEGSKA (reference sequence). This CDR3 is built from 13 residues.

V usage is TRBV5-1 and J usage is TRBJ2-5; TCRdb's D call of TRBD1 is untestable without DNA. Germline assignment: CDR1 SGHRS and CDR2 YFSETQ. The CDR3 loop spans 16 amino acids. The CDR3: CASSLERTPLGETQYF.

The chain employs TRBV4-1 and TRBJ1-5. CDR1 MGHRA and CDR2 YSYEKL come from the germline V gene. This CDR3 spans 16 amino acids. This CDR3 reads CASSQDLVEGFKPQHF.

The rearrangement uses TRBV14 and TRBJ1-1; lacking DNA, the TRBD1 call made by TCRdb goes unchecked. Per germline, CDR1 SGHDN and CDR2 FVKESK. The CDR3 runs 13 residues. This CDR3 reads CASSQVRGVEAFF.

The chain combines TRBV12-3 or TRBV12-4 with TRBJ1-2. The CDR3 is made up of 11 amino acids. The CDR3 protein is CASSLYYGYTF.

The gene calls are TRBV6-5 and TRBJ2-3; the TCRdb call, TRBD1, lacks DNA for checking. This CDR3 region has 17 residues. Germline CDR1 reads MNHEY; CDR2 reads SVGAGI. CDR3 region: CASSYSKATVNTDTQYF.

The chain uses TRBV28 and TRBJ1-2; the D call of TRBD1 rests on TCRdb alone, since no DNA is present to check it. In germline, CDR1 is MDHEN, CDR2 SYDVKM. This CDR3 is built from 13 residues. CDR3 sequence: CASKVVRALGYTF.